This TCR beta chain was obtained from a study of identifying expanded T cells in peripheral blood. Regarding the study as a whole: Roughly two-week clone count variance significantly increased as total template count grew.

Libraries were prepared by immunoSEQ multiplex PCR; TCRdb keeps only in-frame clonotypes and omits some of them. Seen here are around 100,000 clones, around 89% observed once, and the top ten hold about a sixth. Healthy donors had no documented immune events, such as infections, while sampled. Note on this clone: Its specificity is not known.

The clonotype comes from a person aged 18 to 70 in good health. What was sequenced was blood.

The CDR3 is CSVVTARTVTGELFF. CDR3 coding DNA: TGCAGCGTCGTCACCGCGAGGACGGTCACCGGGGAGCTGTTTTTT. V gene TRBV29-1 combines with J gene TRBJ2-2, with D uncertain. Looked up from germline, CDR1 is SQVTM and CDR2 is ANQGSEA. Trimming took off 6 bases at V and 4 bases at J, with 18 bases between the two ends. CDR3 length: 15 residues.